One and the same sample provided the 22 T cell receptor beta chains below, sequenced in a study of T cell clonotyping in hematopoietic cell transplantation. This sample's time point: recipient sample about 28 days before transplant, after cytoreduction. Assay: immunoSEQ multiplex PCR; the TCRdb copy retains only in-frame clones and omits some. This repertoire shows about 29,000 clones, over 65% found once; its top ten account for 6.8%. The specimen comprised peripheral blood mononuclear cells, sampled before stem cell transplant. Source of these receptors: a woman in her twenties or thirties with chronic myeloid leukemia. Some clones in this sample may be carry-over from other donors' samples.

This chain uses TRBV19 with TRBJ1-1; D is perhaps TRBD1 (5 bases). The germline V gene encodes CDR1 LNHDA and CDR2 SQIVND (reference sequence). V lost 8 bases and J 3 bases, leaving 13 bases between the germline ends. The CDR3 totals 13 residues. DNA for the CDR3: TGTGCCAGTTCAGAGGCGGGGCACACTGAAGCTTTCTTT. It is translated as CASSEAGHTEAFF. Supplemented by reference TRBV19 and TRBJ1-1, the full variable domain reads DGGITQSPKYLFRKEGQNVTLSCEQNLNHDAMYWYRQDPGQGLRLIYYSQIVNDFQKGDIAEGYSVSREKKESFPLTVTSAQKNPTAFYLCASSEAGHTEAFFGQGTRLTVV.

V gene TRBV5-6 combines with J gene TRBJ2-7; TRBD1 matches at 11 bases. This CDR3 comprises 16 residues. Germline CDR1 and CDR2: SGHDT and YYEEEE. Trimming cost V 4 bases and J 3 bases; bases outside gene matches: 9. The CDR3 DNA reads TGTGCCAGCAGCACGCTGACCGGGACAGGGGGCTACGAGCAGTACTTC. Its protein product is CASSTLTGTGGYEQYF.

The chain is built from TRBV5-8 and TRBJ1-2; no reliable D call. V was pared by 1 base and J by 11 bases, with 9 bases between. Germline V lookup: CDR1 SGHTS, CDR2 YDEGEE. CDR3 length: 11 residues. The CDR3 spells CASSLTPRYTF. The CDR3, as DNA: TGTGCCAGCAGCTTGACGCCTAGGTACACCTTC.

This chain links TRBV7-2 with TRBJ2-7; 7 nucleotides align to TRBD2. Germline V gene data show CDR1 as SGHTA and CDR2 as FQGNSA. The length of the CDR3 is 15 residues. After removal of 4 bases from V and 10 bases from J, the junction contained 16 bases not matched to a gene. The CDR3: CASSSLGEGPPAQYF. CDR3 DNA: TGTGCCAGCAGCTCCCTCGGGGAGGGGCCCCCTGCCCAGTACTTC.

J is TRBJ2-3 and V is TRBV7-3, with 7 bases that match TRBD1. This CDR3 comprises 14 residues. Unmatched junction bases numbered 5, after V lost 5 bases and J lost 3 bases. Germline CDR1 is SGHTA and CDR2 is FQGTGA. Here the CDR3 DNA reads TGTGCCAGCAGCCTAGACAGGGTAACAGATACGCAGTATTTT. Translating it yields CASSLDRVTDTQYF.

Comment on this clone: A read error may account for a junction end that differs from germline. The chain links TRBV5-6 to TRBJ2-5, with D possibly being TRBD2 (5 bases). From germline, CDR1 is SGHDT and CDR2 YYEEEE. The CDR3 length is 17 residues. CDR3 loop: CASSTRLTAAYQETQYF. CDR3 nucleotides: TGTGCCAGCAGCACTAGGTTGACGGCGGCATACCAGGAGACCCAGTACTTC.

The chain uses TRBV30 and TRBJ1-3, with 7 nucleotides matching TRBD1. This CDR3 is built from 14 residues. With V trimmed by 5 bases and J by 0 bases, 4 bases remained unmatched. Germline-derived CDR1 and CDR2 are GTSNPN and SVGIG (reference sequence). The CDR3 nucleotides read TGTGCCTGGGACAGGGTGTACTCTGGAAACACCATATATTTT. This translates into CAWDRVYSGNTIYF. Together with reference TRBV30 and TRBJ1-3, the CDR3 gives the full variable domain: SQTIHQWPATLVQPVGSPLSLECTVEGTSNPNLYWYRQAAGRGLQLLFYSVGIGQISSEVPQNLSASRPQDRQFILSSKKLLLSDSGFYLCAWDRVYSGNTIYFGEGSWLTVV.

This clone has just one count. V gene TRBV5-4 combines with J gene TRBJ2-7; a possible D gene is TRBD2 (5 bases). The length of the CDR3 is 15 residues. Deletions cut 7 bases from V and 1 base from J, with 18 bases between. Germline V lookup: CDR1 SGHNT, CDR2 YYREEE (reference sequence). The CDR3 DNA reads TGTGCCAGCTTTTATACTAGACATTTTTCCTACGAGCAGTACGTC. Amino acids: CASFYTRHFSYEQYV.

Written as DNA, the CDR3 is TGTGCCAGCAGTGTAGCGGGGGGGGGCACAGATACGCAGTATTTT. Amino acids: CASSVAGGGTDTQYF. The chain is built from TRBV6-4 and TRBJ2-3, with 11 bases that match TRBD2. The CDR3 runs to 15 residues. The V gene end was trimmed by 4 bases and the J gene end by 1 base; junction bases not matched to a gene: 1. Per the germline V gene, CDR1 is MRHNA and CDR2 is SNTAGT.

The V gene is TRBV5-6, the J gene TRBJ1-5; D is undetermined. The CDR3 totals 12 residues. The V and J ends lost 6 bases and 5 bases respectively, with 9 bases between them. CDR1 and CDR2 from the germline V gene are SGHDT and YYEEEE. CDR3 residues: CASTSGHQPQHF. In DNA, the CDR3 is TGTGCCAGCACCTCCGGGCATCAGCCCCAGCATTTT.

The chain recombines TRBV19 with TRBJ1-1; tentatively, D is TRBD1 (5 bases). The V end lost 3 bases, the J end lost 3 bases, and 11 bases lay between the germline ends. The CDR3 loop spans 14 amino acids. Per germline, CDR1 LNHDA and CDR2 SQIVND (reference sequence). The DNA of the CDR3 is TGTGCCAGTAGTATCTCATTCAGGGACACTGAAGCTTTCTTT. It encodes CASSISFRDTEAFF.

The sample holds one count of this clone. V usage is TRBV5-1 and J usage is TRBJ2-2; 10 nucleotides line up with TRBD1. J lost 7 bases, V lost 3 bases, and 6 bases had no gene match. This CDR3 region has 15 residues. Germline V gene data show CDR1 as SGHRS and CDR2 as YFSETQ. CDR3 nucleotide sequence: TGCGCCAGCAGCTGGACCGGGACAGGGGACGGGGAGCTGTTTTTT. This codes for CASSWTGTGDGELFF.

The V call is TRBV6-6, the J call TRBJ1-1; 7 bases fit TRBD1. The CDR3 is 14 amino acids. J gave up 1 base and V 6 bases, and 5 bases lay outside the gene matches. Germline lookup yields CDR1 MNHNY and CDR2 SVGAGI (reference sequence). CDR3 coding DNA: TGTGCCAGCAGAGGGGGCGCCGGGAACACTGAAGCTTTCTTT. It translates to CASRGGAGNTEAFF.

V usage is TRBV6-5 and J usage is TRBJ1-5; 8 nucleotides align to TRBD1. V shed 4 bases and J 3 bases; nucleotides not matched to a gene: 5. From germline, CDR1 is MNHEY and CDR2 SVGAGI. The CDR3 length is 15 residues. CDR3 DNA sequence: TGTGCCAGCAGTTTCCAGGGGGCCGACAATCAGCCCCAGCATTTT. Protein product: CASSFQGADNQPQHF.

The rearrangement uses TRBV7-2 and TRBJ2-7; 7 bases align to TRBD1. The CDR3 sequence is 12 residues long. V lost 3 bases and J lost 7; bases outside the gene matches: 3. Germline V gives CDR1 SGHTA, CDR2 FQGNSA. CDR3 sequence (DNA): TGTGCCAGCAGCTTCACAGGGGTTGAGCAGTACTTC. Translating it yields CASSFTGVEQYF.

This clone occurred once. The CDR3 coding sequence is TGTGCCAGCAGCGTAGCGACAGGGCCCCCCTACGAGCAGTACTTC. It specifies CASSVATGPPYEQYF. The chain carries TRBV9 and TRBJ2-7; 7 bases match TRBD1. The trim removed 0 bases at V and 2 bases at J, leaving 5 bases unmatched. CDR3 length: 15 amino acids. Germline V gene sequence: CDR1 SGDLS, CDR2 YYNGEE.

This chain joins TRBV19 and TRBJ2-7; 10 positions agree with TRBD1. This CDR3 comprises 14 residues. The V gene end was trimmed by 3 bases and the J gene end by 7 bases; junction bases not matched to a gene: 6. The germline CDR1 and CDR2 sequences are LNHDA and SQIVND (reference sequence). CDR3 sequence reads: CASSMTGGIWEQYF. The CDR3 DNA is TGTGCCAGTAGTATGACAGGGGGCATTTGGGAGCAGTACTTC.

CDR3 in amino acids: CASRIQGSQETQYF. The CDR3 DNA follows: TGTGCCAGCAGAATACAGGGGAGCCAAGAGACCCAGTACTTC. This chain joins TRBV6-5 and TRBJ2-5, with 7 bases matching TRBD1. The CDR3 totals 14 residues. Germline CDR1 reads MNHEY; CDR2 reads SVGAGI. J gave up 1 base and V 6 bases, and 5 bases lay outside the gene matches.

The gene calls are TRBV30 and TRBJ2-3; 8 bases agree with TRBD2. Per germline, CDR1 GTSNPN and CDR2 SVGIG (reference sequence). The CDR3 consists of 15 residues. After removal of 1 base from V and 6 bases from J, the junction contained 9 bases not matched to a gene. CDR3 in amino acids: CAWSEASGLLDTQYF. The CDR3 DNA reads TGTGCCTGGAGTGAAGCTAGCGGGCTACTGGATACGCAGTATTTT.

The CDR3 is CASSLTGGTTDTQYF. The CDR3 DNA sequence: TGTGCCAGCAGCTTGACTGGGGGAACCACAGATACGCAGTATTTT. The chain joins TRBV7-9 to TRBJ2-3, with D tentatively TRBD1 or TRBD2 (5 bases each). CDR3 length: 15 residues. Per the germline V gene, CDR1 is SEHNR and CDR2 is FQNEAQ (reference sequence). The V and J ends lost 3 bases and 2 bases respectively, with 12 bases between them.

The chain uses TRBV7-9 and TRBJ2-1; 10 nucleotides line up with TRBD1. V gave up 5 bases and J gave up 5 bases; unmatched junction bases: 12. From germline, CDR1 is SEHNR and CDR2 FQNEAQ (reference sequence). The CDR3 consists of 17 residues. Here the CDR3 reads CASSPQGPGQGNNEQFF. The CDR3 DNA sequence: TGTGCCAGCAGCCCTCAAGGGCCGGGACAGGGGAACAATGAGCAGTTCTTC.

V and J are TRBV6-1 and TRBJ1-5; TRBD1 matches at 9 bases. The CDR3 totals 15 residues. Germline-derived CDR1 and CDR2 are MNHNS and SASEGT. Trimming took 6 bases from V and 7 from J; bases not matched to a gene: 10. CDR3 sequence: CASSRTGVERQPQHF. Written as DNA, the CDR3 is TGTGCCAGCAGCCGGACAGGGGTCGAGAGGCAGCCCCAGCATTTT.